A selection of T cell receptor beta chains follows, all from one sample in a study of blood T cell repertoires in COVID-19. The assay was immunoSEQ multiplex PCR, and TCRdb's table has in-frame clones only and misses some. The repertoire holds some 430,000 clones, with around 90% as singletons. The sample taken for sequencing was PBMCs or T cells enriched from blood (not recorded which). The source of these receptors is a man aged 18 to 29 who had recovered from COVID-19. Each CDR3 is given with its conserved first and last residue. The D gene is left open where the match is weak. The size entry is marked missing in some rows and otherwise reads once, few, many or a size class.

abundance: NA
v_gene: TRBV19
d_gene: TRBD1
j_gene: TRBJ1-5
CDR3aa: CASSIVGGNNQPQHF
CDR3nt: TGTGCCAGTAGTATCGTAGGGGGCAACAATCAGCCCCAGCATTTT

abundance: NA
v_gene: TRBV7-9
d_gene: TRBD1
j_gene: TRBJ1-6
CDR3aa: CASSLGQSSYNSPLHF
CDR3nt: TGTGCCTCTTCCTTGGGACAGAGCTCCTATAATTCACCCCTCCACTTT

abundance: few
v_gene: TRBV6-2/TRBV6-3
d_gene: NA
j_gene: TRBJ1-2
CDR3aa: CASSYMSRVYGYTF
CDR3nt: TGTGCCAGCAGTTACATGTCCAGGGTCTATGGCTACACCTTC

abundance: NA
v_gene: TRBV10-3
d_gene: NA
j_gene: TRBJ1-1
CDR3aa: CAISEFDSSRTEAFF
CDR3nt: TGTGCCATCAGTGAGTTCGACAGCTCGAGAACTGAAGCTTTCTTT

abundance: NA
v_gene: TRBV12-3/TRBV12-4
d_gene: NA
j_gene: TRBJ1-1
CDR3aa: CASSPGRGAEAFF
CDR3nt: TGTGCCAGCAGCCCGGGACGGGGGGCTGAAGCTTTCTTT

abundance: NA
v_gene: TRBV6-5
d_gene: TRBD1
j_gene: TRBJ1-6
CDR3aa: CASSSGDRAYSPLHF
CDR3nt: TGTGCCAGCAGTTCCGGGGACAGGGCGTATTCACCCCTCCACTTT

abundance: NA
v_gene: TRBV18
d_gene: TRBD1
j_gene: TRBJ2-7
CDR3aa: CASSLGQGEAYEQYF
CDR3nt: TGTGCCAGCTCACTGGGACAGGGCGAAGCCTACGAGCAGTACTTC

abundance: once
v_gene: TRBV27
d_gene: NA
j_gene: TRBJ1-5
CDR3aa: CASRPSSNQPQHF
CDR3nt: TGTGCCAGCAGACCGAGTAGCAATCAGCCCCAGCATTTT

abundance: NA
v_gene: TRBV9
d_gene: NA
j_gene: TRBJ2-7
CDR3aa: CASSPSELEQYF
CDR3nt: TGTGCCAGCAGCCCGAGTGAGTTGGAGCAGTACTTC

abundance: NA
v_gene: TRBV4-1
d_gene: NA
j_gene: TRBJ1-3
CDR3aa: CASSQLPGAGNTIYF
CDR3nt: TGCGCCAGCAGCCAACTCCCCGGGGCTGGAAACACCATATATTTT

abundance: once
v_gene: TRBV28
d_gene: TRBD1
j_gene: TRBJ2-3
CDR3aa: CASSSQDRGRTDTQYF
CDR3nt: TGTGCCAGCAGTTCCCAGGACAGGGGGCGCACAGATACGCAGTATTTT

abundance: NA
v_gene: TRBV5-1
d_gene: NA
j_gene: TRBJ1-6
CDR3aa: CASSPRAGINSPLHF
CDR3nt: TGCGCCAGCAGCCCTCGTGCGGGGATTAATTCACCCCTCCACTTT

abundance: NA
v_gene: TRBV19
d_gene: TRBD1
j_gene: TRBJ2-7
CDR3aa: CASSLRDRGRYEQYF
CDR3nt: TGTGCCAGTAGTCTCCGGGACAGGGGCCGGTACGAGCAGTACTTC

abundance: NA
v_gene: TRBV7-9
d_gene: TRBD1
j_gene: TRBJ1-2
CDR3aa: CASSSAPTGFTGYTF
CDR3nt: TGTGCCAGCAGCTCGGCCCCGACAGGGTTCACTGGCTACACCTTC

abundance: NA
v_gene: TRBV7-9
d_gene: TRBD2
j_gene: TRBJ2-1
CDR3aa: CASSSLPSGDYNEQFF
CDR3nt: TGTGCCAGCAGTTCCCTACCTAGCGGGGACTACAATGAGCAGTTCTTC

abundance: NA
v_gene: TRBV28
d_gene: TRBD1
j_gene: TRBJ1-1
CDR3aa: CASSPATLLRDRTQPGTEAFF
CDR3nt: TGTGCCAGCAGTCCTGCGACACTACTCCGGGACAGAACACAGCCGGGGACTGAAGCTTTCTTT

abundance: NA
v_gene: TRBV5-1
d_gene: TRBD1
j_gene: TRBJ1-1
CDR3aa: CASSLDGQGREAFF
CDR3nt: TGCGCCAGCAGCTTGGACGGACAGGGGCGTGAAGCTTTCTTT

abundance: NA
v_gene: TRBV5-8
d_gene: NA
j_gene: TRBJ2-2
CDR3aa: CASSFTLLTANTGELFF
CDR3nt: TGTGCCAGCAGCTTTACTCTGCTAACTGCGAACACCGGGGAGCTGTTTTTT

abundance: NA
v_gene: TRBV29-1
d_gene: NA
j_gene: TRBJ1-3
CDR3aa: CSARLSGNTIYF
CDR3nt: TGCAGCGCCCGACTCTCTGGAAACACCATATATTTT

abundance: NA
v_gene: TRBV18
d_gene: NA
j_gene: TRBJ2-7
CDR3aa: CASSPPGKAGSYEQYF
CDR3nt: TGTGCCAGCTCACCACCAGGAAAGGCAGGGTCCTACGAGCAGTACTTC

abundance: once
v_gene: TRBV6-6
d_gene: TRBD2
j_gene: TRBJ2-5
CDR3aa: CASSSGGGAQETQYF
CDR3nt: TGTGCCAGCAGTTCGGGAGGCGGGGCCCAAGAGACCCAGTACTTC

abundance: NA
v_gene: TRBV5-1
d_gene: TRBD1
j_gene: TRBJ2-5
CDR3aa: CASSLFGSRGQETQYF
CDR3nt: TGCGCCAGCAGCTTGTTCGGATCCAGGGGGCAAGAGACCCAGTACTTC

abundance: NA
v_gene: TRBV27
d_gene: TRBD2
j_gene: TRBJ2-1
CDR3aa: CASSYSSGRAVYEQFF
CDR3nt: TGTGCCAGCAGTTACTCTAGCGGGAGGGCCGTATATGAGCAGTTCTTC

abundance: NA
v_gene: TRBV5-6
d_gene: NA
j_gene: TRBJ1-2
CDR3aa: CASSSDLVRGFLRGYTF
CDR3nt: TGTGCCAGCAGCTCGGATTTGGTTAGGGGCTTTCTGCGCGGCTACACCTTC

abundance: NA
v_gene: TRBV21-1
d_gene: NA
j_gene: TRBJ1-5
CDR3aa: CASSNTGGYFDNQPQHF
CDR3nt: TGTGCCAGCAGCAATACAGGGGGCTATTTTGATAATCAGCCCCAGCATTTT

abundance: NA
v_gene: TRBV5-4
d_gene: TRBD1
j_gene: TRBJ2-7
CDR3aa: CASSPGTGNGEQYF
CDR3nt: TGTGCCAGCAGCCCCGGGACAGGGAATGGCGAGCAGTACTTC

abundance: NA
v_gene: TRBV11-2
d_gene: TRBD2
j_gene: TRBJ2-1
CDR3aa: CASSLAGGPYNEQFF
CDR3nt: TGTGCCAGCAGCTTAGCGGGGGGGCCTTACAATGAGCAGTTCTTC

abundance: few
v_gene: TRBV5-5
d_gene: TRBD1
j_gene: TRBJ1-6
CDR3aa: CASSFMGDSLNSPLHF
CDR3nt: TGTGCCAGCAGCTTTATGGGGGACAGCCTTAATTCACCCCTCCACTTT

abundance: NA
v_gene: TRBV9
d_gene: NA
j_gene: TRBJ2-3
CDR3aa: CASSVAAELSTDTQYF
CDR3nt: TGTGCCAGCAGCGTAGCTGCGGAACTTAGCACAGATACGCAGTATTTT